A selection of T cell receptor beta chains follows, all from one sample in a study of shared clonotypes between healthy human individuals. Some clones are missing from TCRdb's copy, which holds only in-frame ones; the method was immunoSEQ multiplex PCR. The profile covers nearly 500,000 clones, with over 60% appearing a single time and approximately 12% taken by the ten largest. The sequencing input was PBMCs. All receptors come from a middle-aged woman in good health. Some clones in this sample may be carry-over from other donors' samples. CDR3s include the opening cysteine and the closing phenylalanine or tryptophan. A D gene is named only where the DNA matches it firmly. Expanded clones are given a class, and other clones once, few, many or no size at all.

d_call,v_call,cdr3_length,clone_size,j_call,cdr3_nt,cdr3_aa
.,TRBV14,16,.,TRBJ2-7,TGTGCCAGCAGCCAAACAAGGGGGAGCCGTCCCTACGAGCAGTACTTC,CASSQTRGSRPYEQYF
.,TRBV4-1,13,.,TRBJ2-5,TGCGCCAGCAGCCTCTCGACCCAAGAGACCCAGTACTTC,CASSLSTQETQYF
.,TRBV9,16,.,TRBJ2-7,TGTGCCAGCAGCGTAGGGTATGGGACACGTCCCTACGAGCAGTACTTC,CASSVGYGTRPYEQYF
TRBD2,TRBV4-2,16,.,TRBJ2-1,TGTGCCAGCAGCCAAGGGACTAGCGGAGATTACAATGAGCAGTTCTTC,CASSQGTSGDYNEQFF
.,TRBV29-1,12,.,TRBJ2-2,TGCAGCGTAGTGGGCGGCACCGGGGAGCTGTTTTTT,CSVVGGTGELFF
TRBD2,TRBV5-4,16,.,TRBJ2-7,TGTGCCAGCAGCCAAGATCCGACTAGCGGGAGCTACGAGCAGTACTTC,CASSQDPTSGSYEQYF
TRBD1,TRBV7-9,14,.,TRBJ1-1,TGTGCCAGCAGCCGACAGGGGACGGTCACTGAAGCTTTCTTT,CASSRQGTVTEAFF
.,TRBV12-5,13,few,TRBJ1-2,TGTGCTAGTGGCTTTGGACGGAGAGGAGGCTACACCTTC,CASGFGRRGGYTF
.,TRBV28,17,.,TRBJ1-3,TGTGCCAGCAGTTTATGGTGGGGGGCCCACTCTGGAAACACCATATATTTT,CASSLWWGAHSGNTIYF
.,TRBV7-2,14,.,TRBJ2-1,TGTGCCAGCAGCGCGGGACTCCATTCCAATGAGCAGTTCTTC,CASSAGLHSNEQFF
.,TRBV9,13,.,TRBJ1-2,TGTGCCAGCAGCGCCCCTCCCGGGTATGGCTACACCTTC,CASSAPPGYGYTF
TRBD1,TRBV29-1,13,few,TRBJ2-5,TGCAGCGGAACGACAGGGGGCGGAGAGACCCAGTACTTC,CSGTTGGGETQYF
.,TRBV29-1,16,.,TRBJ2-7,TGCAGCGTTGAAGACCTCCCGACAGGTCCCCGCTACGAGCAGTACTTC,CSVEDLPTGPRYEQYF
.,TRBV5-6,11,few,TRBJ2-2,TGTGCCAGCAGCTTGGCTGGGGAGCTGTTTTTT,CASSLAGELFF
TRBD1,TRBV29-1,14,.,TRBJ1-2,TGCAGCGTTTCACCCGGGACAGGGGCCTATGGCTACACCTTC,CSVSPGTGAYGYTF
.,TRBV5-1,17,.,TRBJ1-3,TGCGCCAGCAGCTTGGCCGGGGGCAGCAGCTCTGGAAACACCATATATTTT,CASSLAGGSSSGNTIYF
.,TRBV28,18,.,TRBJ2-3,TGTGCCAGCAGTCACGGGACACCGTCCCCCCCGTTTGTTGATACGCAGTATTTT,CASSHGTPSPPFVDTQYF
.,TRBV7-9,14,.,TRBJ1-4,TGTGCCAGCAGCGAGACAGATCATAATGAAAAACTGTTTTTT,CASSETDHNEKLFF
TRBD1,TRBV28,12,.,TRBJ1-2,TGTGCCAGTCAGGGGGCGGTCTATGGCTACACCTTC,CASQGAVYGYTF
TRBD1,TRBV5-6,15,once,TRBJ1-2,TGTGCCAGCAGCTTGGCGGGACAGGGAAGCTATGGCTACACCTTC,CASSLAGQGSYGYTF
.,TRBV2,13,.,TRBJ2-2,TGTGCCAGCAGTTCAGAGAACACCGGGGAGCTGTTTTTT,CASSSENTGELFF
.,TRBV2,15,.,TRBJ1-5,TGTGCCAGCAGCCAAGATCCGGGGGGTGGTCAGCCCCAGCATTTT,CASSQDPGGGQPQHF
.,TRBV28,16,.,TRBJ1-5,TGTGCCAGCAGTCCAGGCAGGAGAGGGGGCAATCAGCCCCAGCATTTT,CASSPGRRGGNQPQHF
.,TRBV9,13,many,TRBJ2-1,TGTGCCAGCAGCGTCCGAGATTACAATGAGCAGTTCTTC,CASSVRDYNEQFF
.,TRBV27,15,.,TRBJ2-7,TGTGCCAGCAGTTTAGGAGGTTTTCTTTTCCACGAGCAGTACTTC,CASSLGGFLFHEQYF
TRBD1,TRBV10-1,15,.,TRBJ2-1,TGCGCCAGCAGTGAGCCGGACAGGGGAAGCAATGAGCAGTTCTTC,CASSEPDRGSNEQFF
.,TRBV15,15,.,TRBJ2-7,TGTGCCACCAGCAGAGATTGGAAATCGACCTACGAGCAGTACTTC,CATSRDWKSTYEQYF
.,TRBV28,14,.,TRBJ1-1,TGTGCCAGCAGTCCTTCAGGGGTTTTCACTGAAGCTTTCTTT,CASSPSGVFTEAFF
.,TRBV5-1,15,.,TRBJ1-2,TGCGCCAGCAGCTTGGAGTCAGGCGGACCGTATGGCTACACCTTC,CASSLESGGPYGYTF
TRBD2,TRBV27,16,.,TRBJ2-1,TGTGCCAGCAGTCCCTTACCGGGACTAGCGGTTCATGAGCAGTTCTTC,CASSPLPGLAVHEQFF
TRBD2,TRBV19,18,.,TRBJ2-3,TGTGCCAGTAGTCTCCAAATCCGACTAGCGGGACCCACAGATACGCAGTATTTT,CASSLQIRLAGPTDTQYF
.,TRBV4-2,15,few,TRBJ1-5,TGTGCCAGCAGCCAAGGACAGGACAACAATCAGCCCCAGCATTTT,CASSQGQDNNQPQHF
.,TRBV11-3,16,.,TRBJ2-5,TGTGCCAGCAGCCCAGGTTCCCGACAGATTGGGGAGACCCAGTACTTC,CASSPGSRQIGETQYF
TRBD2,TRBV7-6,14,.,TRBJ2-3,TGTGCCAGCAGCGCCGGATCCGGGGGGGATACGCAGTATTTT,CASSAGSGGDTQYF
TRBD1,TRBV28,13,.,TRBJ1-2,TGTGCCAGCAGCCAGGGACAGCCCTATGGCTACACCTTC,CASSQGQPYGYTF
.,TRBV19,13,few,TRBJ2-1,TGTGCCAGTAGTGCGGCCAGCCTCGATGAGCAGTTCTTC,CASSAASLDEQFF